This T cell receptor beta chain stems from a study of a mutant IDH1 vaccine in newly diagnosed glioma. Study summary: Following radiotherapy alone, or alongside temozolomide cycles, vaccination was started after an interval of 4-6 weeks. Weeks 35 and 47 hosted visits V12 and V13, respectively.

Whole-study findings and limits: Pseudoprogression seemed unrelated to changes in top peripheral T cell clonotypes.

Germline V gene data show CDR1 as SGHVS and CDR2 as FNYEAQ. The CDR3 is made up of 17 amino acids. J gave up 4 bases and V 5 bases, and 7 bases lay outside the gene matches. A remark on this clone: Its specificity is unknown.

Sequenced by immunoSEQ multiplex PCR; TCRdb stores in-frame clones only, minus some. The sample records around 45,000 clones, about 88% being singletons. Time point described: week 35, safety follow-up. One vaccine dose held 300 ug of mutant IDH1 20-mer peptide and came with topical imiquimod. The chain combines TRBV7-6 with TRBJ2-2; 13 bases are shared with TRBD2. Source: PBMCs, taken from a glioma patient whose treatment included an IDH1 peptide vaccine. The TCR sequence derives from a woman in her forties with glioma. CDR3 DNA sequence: TGTGCCAGCAGCCCGAGACTAGCGGGGGGTACCACCGGGGAGCTGTTTTTT. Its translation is CASSPRLAGGTTGELFF.